The 25 T cell receptor beta chains below were found in one sample sequenced in a study of T cell responses to AZD1222 COVID-19 vaccine. TCRdb keeps only in-frame clones here, not all; method: immunoSEQ multiplex PCR. Altogether 60,000 to 85,000 clones are present, roughly 84% being singletons, with the ten largest covering more than 15%. This sample comprised peripheral blood, obtained 28 days after the second AZD1222 dose. Every receptor here comes from an adult who received the AZD1222 COVID-19 vaccine.

The chain carries TRBV12-3 or TRBV12-4 and TRBJ2-7; D is ambiguous. The CDR3 spans 12 residues. Between the trimmed V and J ends, which lost 4 bases and 2 bases, there was a span of 6 bases. CDR3 sequence: CASSSATYEQYF. CDR3 sequence (DNA): TGTGCCAGCAGTTCGGCAACCTACGAGCAGTACTTC.

The V and J genes are TRBV27 and TRBJ1-6; D is uncertain. From germline, CDR1 is MNHEY and CDR2 SMNVEV (reference sequence). Trimming stripped 6 bases from V and 5 bases from J, with 11 bases between. The CDR3 sequence is 14 residues long. CDR3 residues: CASRMSGNNSPLHF. The CDR3 coding sequence is TGTGCCAGCAGGATGTCGGGGAATAATTCACCCCTCCACTTT.

The genes are TRBV6-5 and TRBJ2-7; the D is unclear. Germline V gene lookup returns CDR1 MNHEY and CDR2 SVGAGI. The germline V and J ends were trimmed by 6 bases and 6 bases, with 18 bases remaining between them. CDR3 length equals 14 residues. The CDR3 is CASSSGPNRREQYF. The DNA for the CDR3 is TGTGCCAGCAGCTCCGGCCCAAATAGGCGCGAGCAGTACTTC.

The chain uses TRBV19 and TRBJ1-3, with 7 nucleotides matching TRBD1. Germline CDR1 and CDR2: LNHDA and SQIVND (reference sequence). V lost 5 bases to trimming and J lost 5 bases; unmatched junction nucleotides: 6. This CDR3 comprises 14 residues. The CDR3 here is CASSVRGQRNTIYF. The DNA for the CDR3 is TGTGCCAGTAGTGTGCGGGGACAGAGAAACACCATATATTTT.

The chain carries TRBV15 and TRBJ1-4; D is possibly TRBD1 (5 bases). Germline lookup yields CDR1 LNHNV and CDR2 YYDKDF (reference sequence). Trimming cost V 7 bases and J 0 bases, with 9 bases left between them. The CDR3 contains 14 residues. The CDR3: CATTTGATNEKLFF. Written as DNA, the CDR3 is TGTGCCACCACCACAGGAGCAACTAATGAAAAACTGTTTTTT. The complete variable domain, with remaining parts taken from reference TRBV15 and TRBJ1-4, reads DAMVIQNPRYQVTQFGKPVTLSCSQTLNHNVMYWYQQKSSQAPKLLFHYYDKDFNNEADTPDNFQSRRPNTSFCFLDIRSPGLGDTAMYLCATTTGATNEKLFFGSGTQLSVL.

The chain uses TRBV15 and TRBJ2-5; 7 nucleotides match TRBD1. Losses at the gene ends were 2 bases for V and 2 bases for J; bases not matched to a gene: 5. Germline V gene data show CDR1 as LNHNV and CDR2 as YYDKDF (reference sequence). This CDR3 has 15 residues. The CDR3 DNA is TGTGCCACCAGCAGACGGGGACAGTCTCAAGAGACCCAGTACTTC. Amino acids: CATSRRGQSQETQYF.

The sample holds one count of this clone. The chain has TRBV28 and TRBJ1-1; a possible D gene is TRBD1 (5 bases). Germline CDR1 and CDR2: MDHEN and SYDVKM. CDR3 length: 14 residues. The CDR3 DNA sequence: TGTGCAACGGGGGTCCCCATTGAGAACACTGAAGCTTTCTTT. Translating it yields CATGVPIENTEAFF.

This clone is a singleton in its sample. V is TRBV6-5 and J is TRBJ1-4, with D tentatively TRBD1 (5 bases). There are 15 residues in the CDR3. The V and J ends lost 5 bases and 3 bases respectively, with 13 bases between them. Germline assignment: CDR1 MNHEY and CDR2 SVGAGI. In nucleotides, the CDR3 is TGTGCCAGCAGTCGTCAGGGCCCGTCTAATGAAAAACTGTTTTTT. This gives the protein CASSRQGPSNEKLFF.

The chain couples TRBV11-3 to TRBJ2-5; TRBD1 matches 9 bases. V lost 7 bases and J lost 0; bases outside the gene matches: 12. Germline-derived CDR1 and CDR2 are SGHNT and YENEEA. The CDR3 has 17 residues. CDR3 DNA: TGTGCCAGCACCCAGCCACAGGGGGCCATTCACCAAGAGACCCAGTACTTC. This sequence encodes CASTQPQGAIHQETQYF. The full variable domain, its missing parts supplied by reference TRBV11-3 and TRBJ2-5, is EAGVVQSPRYKIIEKKQPVAFWCNPISGHNTLYWYLQNLGQGPELLIRYENEEAVDDSQLPKDRFSAERLKGVDSTLKIQPAELGDSAVYLCASTQPQGAIHQETQYFGPGTRLLVL.

The chain carries TRBV25-1 and TRBJ2-4; the D gene is possibly TRBD2 (7 bases). The germline V gene encodes CDR1 MGHDK and CDR2 SYGVNS. Trimming took off 1 base at V and 9 bases at J, with 13 bases between the two ends. This CDR3 contains 14 residues. The CDR3 is CASSEWGGQGIQYF. CDR3 in DNA: TGTGCCAGCAGTGAATGGGGGGGGCAAGGCATTCAGTACTTC.

Note on this clone: The germline gene is not matched at one end of the junction; a read error may be the cause. V is TRBV2 and J is TRBJ1-5; 8 bases agree with TRBD1. CDR1 and CDR2 from the germline V gene are SNHLY and FYNNEI. The CDR3 spans 16 residues. Written as DNA, the CDR3 is TGTGCCAGCAGAGAAGACAGGGGTTATAGCAATCAGCCCCAGCATTTT. Translating it yields CASREDRGYSNQPQHF.

V usage is TRBV7-2 and J usage is TRBJ2-7; D is perhaps TRBD1 (6 bases). The V and J ends lost 4 bases and 7 bases respectively, with 20 bases between them. Germline lookup yields CDR1 SGHTA and CDR2 FQGNSA. This CDR3 spans 15 amino acids. As DNA, the CDR3 is TGTGCCAGCAGCTCTTGGGGGACAAAGGATTTAGAGCAGTACTTC. Encoded protein: CASSSWGTKDLEQYF.

The chain combines TRBV19 with TRBJ1-5; tentative D call: TRBD1 (5 bases). CDR3 length: 13 residues. CDR1 LNHDA and CDR2 SQIVND come from the germline V gene (reference sequence). V was cut by 5 bases and J by 5 bases, with 10 bases left in between. The CDR3: CASSYDRYQPQHF. CDR3 DNA sequence: TGTGCCAGTAGTTATGACAGATATCAGCCCCAGCATTTT.

The CDR3 bases are TGTGCCAGCTCACGTGGGGACGAGGGCACTGAAGCTTTCTTT. This encodes CASSRGDEGTEAFF. The chain recombines TRBV18 with TRBJ1-1; D may be TRBD1 (5 bases). From germline, CDR1 is KGHSH and CDR2 LQKENI. The ends were cut back, 4 bases at V and 4 bases at J, with 13 bases in the middle. The CDR3 is 14 residues long.

The chain combines TRBV7-2 with TRBJ2-7; D ambiguous. The CDR3 is made up of 11 amino acids. V was trimmed by 6 bases and J by 7 bases, leaving 10 bases between them. Germline V gives CDR1 SGHTA, CDR2 FQGNSA. CDR3 sequence reads: CASSFSGEQYF. The CDR3 bases are TGTGCCAGCAGTTTTAGTGGAGAGCAGTACTTC.

This chain links TRBV9 with TRBJ1-1; no clear D. The CDR3 length is 13 residues. V was cut by 4 bases and J by 0 bases, with 7 bases left in between. Germline lookup yields CDR1 SGDLS and CDR2 YYNGEE. In nucleotides, the CDR3 is TGTGCCAGCAGCCCAAGGATGAACACTGAAGCTTTCTTT. Encoded protein: CASSPRMNTEAFF.

The V gene is TRBV28, the J gene TRBJ2-5; a weak D match, TRBD1 (7 bases). V gave up 5 bases and J gave up 5 bases, with 15 bases separating them. The germline V gene has CDR1 MDHEN and CDR2 SYDVKM. The CDR3 loop spans 14 amino acids. In DNA form, the CDR3 reads TGTGCCAGCAGTGCCAGGGGGGAGAGGGAGACCCAGTACTTC. The encoded protein is CASSARGERETQYF. The full variable domain, with the rest looked up from reference TRBV28 and TRBJ2-5, is DVKVTQSSRYLVKRTGEKVFLECVQDMDHENMFWYRQDPGLGLRLIYFSYDVKMKEKGDIPEGYSVSREKKERFSLILESASTNQTSMYLCASSARGERETQYFGPGTRLLVL.

The chain is built from TRBV4-3 and TRBJ1-2; TRBD1 is a possible D gene (6 bases). Trimming left V 4 bases short and J 2 bases short, with 11 bases between. Germline V gives CDR1 LGHNA, CDR2 YSLEER. The CDR3 is 14 residues long. The chain's CDR3 is CASSPRQANYGYTF. The DNA of the CDR3 is TGCGCCAGCAGCCCCAGACAGGCGAACTATGGCTACACCTTC.

The V gene is TRBV5-1, the J gene TRBJ2-5, with no clear D. The CDR3 consists of 15 residues. V was shortened by 4 bases and J by 1 base, with 14 bases between the two germline ends. Germline-derived CDR1 and CDR2 are SGHRS and YFSETQ. CDR3 residues: CASSPRPGPQETQYF. CDR3 nucleotides: TGCGCCAGCAGCCCGCGACCCGGGCCCCAAGAGACCCAGTACTTC.

The genes are TRBV12-3 or TRBV12-4 and TRBJ1-1; D unclear. This CDR3 spans 12 amino acids. Trimming shortened V by 3 bases and J by 6 bases, and 8 bases separated the two germline ends. The CDR3 nucleotides read TGTGCCAGCAGTTTCTACATAGCTGAAGCTTTCTTT. Its translation: CASSFYIAEAFF.

This rearrangement joins TRBV6-1 to TRBJ2-5, with D unresolved. The germline gives CDR1 MNHNS, CDR2 SASEGT. The length of the CDR3 is 9 residues. V lost 10 bases and J lost 1, with 1 base in between. The CDR3 coding sequence is TGTGCCATCCAAGAGACCCAGTACTTC. This codes for CAIQETQYF.

The CDR3 DNA follows: TGTGCCAGCAGACCACAGGGAACTGGAAACACCATATATTTT. It is translated as CASRPQGTGNTIYF. The chain couples TRBV7-4 to TRBJ1-3; possible D gene TRBD1, 6 bases. This CDR3 has 14 residues. Germline V lookup: CDR1 SGHVT, CDR2 SQSDAQ. The V end was cut by 6 bases, the J end by 2 bases, with 11 bases between.

J is TRBJ2-7 and V is TRBV5-1; a weak D match, TRBD1 (5 bases). This CDR3 spans 16 amino acids. Germline CDR1 and CDR2: SGHRS and YFSETQ. The V end was cut by 0 bases, the J end by 4 bases, with 17 bases between. CDR3 loop: CASSLVLAGQWYEQYF. CDR3 bases: TGCGCCAGCAGCTTGGTTTTAGCAGGGCAGTGGTACGAGCAGTACTTC.

This chain uses TRBV28 with TRBJ2-5, with a tentative D call TRBD2 (6 bases). The CDR3 runs 14 residues. CDR1 and CDR2 (germline): MDHEN, SYDVKM. V gave up 6 bases and J gave up 4 bases, with 15 bases separating them. CDR3 loop: CASRDVEGRETQYF. CDR3 nucleotide sequence: TGTGCCAGCAGAGACGTGGAGGGCCGAGAGACCCAGTACTTC.

The CDR3, as DNA: TGTGCCAGCAGCCTGATGGGCCCAGATACGCAGTATTTT. Its protein is CASSLMGPDTQYF. The chain recombines TRBV3-1 (or the pseudogene TRBV3-2) with TRBJ2-3, with D hard to call. CDR1 and CDR2 from the germline V gene are LGHDT and YNNKEL (reference sequence). This CDR3 spans 13 amino acids. Trimming cost V 4 bases and J 4 bases, with 9 bases left between them.